This T cell receptor beta chain emerged from a study of yellow fever vaccine responses in identical twins. Study observations and caveats: Twins' vaccine T cell responses reportedly seemed partly convergent and partly personalized.

TCRdb called the RT-PCR reads again in MiXCR, with one record for every CDR3 protein. Of about 19,000 distinct CDR3 sequences in the sample, approximately 70% are singletons; the top ten hold 2.5%. Germline V gene sequence: CDR1 SGHRS, CDR2 YFSETQ. V trimming: 4 bases; J trimming: 2 bases; junction bases outside the gene matches: 9. The CDR3 is made up of 17 amino acids. Turning to this clonotype: Its cognate antigen is unknown.

The receptor was isolated from a woman under 30 who received the yellow fever vaccine. Sequencing was performed on T cells from blood (PBMCs), unsorted or a sorted subset (not recorded which), taken before or after yellow fever vaccination (not recorded which). The chain uses TRBV5-1 and TRBJ2-2; 9 bases match TRBD2. For the CDR3, the DNA is TGCGCCAGCAGCCTCCGACTAGCGGCCGAAAACACCGGGGAGCTGTTTTTT. Translated, it gives CASSLRLAAENTGELFF.